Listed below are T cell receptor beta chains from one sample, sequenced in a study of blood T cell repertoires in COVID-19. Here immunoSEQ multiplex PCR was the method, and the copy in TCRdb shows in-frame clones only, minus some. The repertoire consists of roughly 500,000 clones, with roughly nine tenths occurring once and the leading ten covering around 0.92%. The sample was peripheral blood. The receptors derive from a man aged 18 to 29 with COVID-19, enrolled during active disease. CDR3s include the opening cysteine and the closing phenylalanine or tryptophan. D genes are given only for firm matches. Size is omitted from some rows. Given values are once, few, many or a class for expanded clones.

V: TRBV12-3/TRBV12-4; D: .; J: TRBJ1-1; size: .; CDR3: CASRGGWSTEAFF; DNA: TGTGCCAGCAGAGGAGGATGGAGCACTGAAGCTTTCTTT
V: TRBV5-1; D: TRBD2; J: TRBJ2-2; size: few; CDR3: CASSFGTSAGELFF; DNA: TGCGCCAGCAGCTTCGGGACTAGTGCCGGGGAGCTGTTTTTT
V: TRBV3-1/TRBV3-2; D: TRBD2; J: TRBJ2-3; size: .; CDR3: CASSQDRVAGGSTDTQYF; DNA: TGTGCCAGCAGCCAAGATAGGGTAGCGGGGGGTAGCACAGATACGCAGTATTTT
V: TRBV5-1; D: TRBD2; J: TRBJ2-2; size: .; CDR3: CASSSNLKSGSFIDTGELFF; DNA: TGCGCCAGCAGCTCTAATCTGAAGAGCGGGAGCTTTATAGACACCGGGGAGCTGTTTTTT
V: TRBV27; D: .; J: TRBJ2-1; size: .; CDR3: CASSLRPYNEQFF; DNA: TGTGCCAGCAGTTTACGTCCCTACAATGAGCAGTTCTTC
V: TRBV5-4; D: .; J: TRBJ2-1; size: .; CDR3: CASSERPGGEQFF; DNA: TGTGCCAGCAGCGAAAGACCCGGGGGAGAGCAGTTCTTC
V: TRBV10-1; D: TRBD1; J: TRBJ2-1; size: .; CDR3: CASSDHLNRGNNEQFF; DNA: TGCGCCAGCAGTGACCACCTGAACAGGGGCAACAATGAGCAGTTCTTC
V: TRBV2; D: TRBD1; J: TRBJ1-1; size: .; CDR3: CASRKEQGAKTEAFF; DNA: TGTGCCAGCAGGAAGGAACAGGGGGCGAAGACTGAAGCTTTCTTT
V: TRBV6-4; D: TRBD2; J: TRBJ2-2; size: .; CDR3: CASSELAGLTGELFF; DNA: TGTGCCAGCAGTGAACTAGCGGGGCTCACCGGGGAGCTGTTTTTT
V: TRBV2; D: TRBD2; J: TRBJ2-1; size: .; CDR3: CASTGLVNNEQFF; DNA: TGTGCCAGTACGGGACTAGTAAACAATGAGCAGTTCTTC
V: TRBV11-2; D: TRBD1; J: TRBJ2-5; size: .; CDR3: CASSLGWTGQETQYF; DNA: TGTGCCAGCAGCTTAGGGTGGACAGGACAAGAGACCCAGTACTTC
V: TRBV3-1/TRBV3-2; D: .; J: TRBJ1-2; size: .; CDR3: CASSHIQEGGYTF; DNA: TGTGCCAGCAGCCATATACAGGAAGGGGGCTACACCTTC
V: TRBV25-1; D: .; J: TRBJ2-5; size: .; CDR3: CASSDLARMETQYF; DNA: TGTGCCAGCAGTGATCTAGCGCGTATGGAGACCCAGTACTTC
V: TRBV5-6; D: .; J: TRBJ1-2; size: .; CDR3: CASSFAAKPSNYGYTF; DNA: TGTGCCAGCAGCTTTGCAGCGAAACCCTCTAACTATGGCTACACCTTC
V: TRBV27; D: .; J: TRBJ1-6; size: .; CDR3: CATLDRYQFAYNLPLHF; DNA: TGTGCCACCTTAGACAGATACCAGTTCGCGTATAATTTACCCCTCCACTTT
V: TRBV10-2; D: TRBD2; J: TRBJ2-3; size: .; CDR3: CASTRGGETDTQYF; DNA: TGCGCCAGCACTCGCGGGGGGGAAACAGATACGCAGTATTTT
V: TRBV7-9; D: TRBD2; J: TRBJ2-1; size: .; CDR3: CASSFLTAGVVNEQFF; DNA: TGTGCCAGCAGCTTTCTTACAGCGGGAGTAGTTAATGAGCAGTTCTTC
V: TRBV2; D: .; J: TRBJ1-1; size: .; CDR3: CASKFRFTTEAFF; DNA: TGTGCCAGCAAGTTCAGGTTCACCACTGAAGCTTTCTTT
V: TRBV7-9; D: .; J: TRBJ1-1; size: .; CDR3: CASSLEGVGTEAFF; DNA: TGTGCCAGCAGCTTAGAAGGGGTTGGCACTGAAGCTTTCTTT
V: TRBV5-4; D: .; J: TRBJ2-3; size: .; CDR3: CASSLKAGATDTQYF; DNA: TGTGCCAGCAGCTTGAAGGCAGGGGCAACAGATACGCAGTATTTT
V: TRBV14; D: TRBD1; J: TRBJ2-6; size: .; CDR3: CASSQELTPRDRATFHSGANVLTF; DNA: TGTGCCAGCAGCCAAGAACTGACCCCACGAGACAGGGCCACCTTCCACTCTGGGGCCAACGTCCTGACTTTC
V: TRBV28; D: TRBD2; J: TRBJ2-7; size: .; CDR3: CASSLGRGIEQYF; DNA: TGTGCCAGCAGTTTAGGGCGGGGGATCGAGCAGTACTTC
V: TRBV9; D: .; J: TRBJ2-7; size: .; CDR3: CASSVGPEEGYEQYF; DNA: TGTGCCAGCAGCGTAGGGCCAGAGGAGGGGTACGAGCAGTACTTC
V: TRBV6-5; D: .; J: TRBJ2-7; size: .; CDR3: CASSTGFEYEQYF; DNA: TGTGCCAGCAGTACAGGGTTTGAGTACGAGCAGTACTTC
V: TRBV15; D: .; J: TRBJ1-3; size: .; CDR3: CATSSEGSGNTIYF; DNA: TGTGCCACCAGCAGTGAGGGCAGTGGAAACACCATATATTTT
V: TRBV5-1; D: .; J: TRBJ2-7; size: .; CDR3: CASSLREVDEQYF; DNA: TGCGCCAGCAGCTTGAGGGAGGTCGACGAGCAGTACTTC
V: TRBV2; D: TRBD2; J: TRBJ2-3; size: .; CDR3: CASSPGLAGGRADTQYF; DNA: TGTGCCAGCAGCCCGGGACTAGCGGGAGGGCGGGCAGATACGCAGTATTTT
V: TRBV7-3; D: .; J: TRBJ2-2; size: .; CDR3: CASRFTDSSSGELFF; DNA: TGTGCCAGCAGGTTCACGGATAGTAGCTCCGGGGAGCTGTTTTTT